The 10 T cell receptor beta chains below were found in one sample sequenced in a study of long-term antiretroviral therapy in people with HIV. The libraries were made with immunoSEQ v3.0 at survey level. Profiling relied on immunoSEQ multiplex PCR, and the TCRdb table lists in-frame clones only, not all of them. This sample has roughly 20,000 clones, with approximately 83% found just once. Specimen: unsorted PBMCs, collected 0.5 years before starting antiretroviral therapy. The source of these receptors is a man between 18 and 35 years old with HIV.

The rearrangement uses TRBV6-5 and TRBJ2-5, with a possible D match to TRBD1 (5 bases). V was shortened by 7 bases and J by 1 base, with 10 bases between the two germline ends. This CDR3 contains 13 residues. The germline V gene has CDR1 MNHEY and CDR2 SVGAGI. The DNA for the CDR3 is TGTGCCAGCACTGCAGGGTCCCAAGAGACCCAGTACTTC. Protein: CASTAGSQETQYF.

The rearrangement uses TRBV5-1 and TRBJ2-1; tentative D call: TRBD2 (5 bases). The ends were cut back, 4 bases at V and 3 bases at J, with 11 bases in the middle. The CDR3 is 14 residues long. The germline V gene encodes CDR1 SGHRS and CDR2 YFSETQ. The CDR3 bases are TGCGCCAGCAGCCCCGCGGAGGTCTACAATGAGCAGTTCTTC. Its protein is CASSPAEVYNEQFF.

The chain couples TRBV13 to TRBJ2-3; possible D gene TRBD2, 6 bases. Germline CDR1 is PRHDT and CDR2 is FYEKMQ (reference sequence). The CDR3 spans 15 residues. V was cut by 3 bases and J by 5 bases, with 15 bases left in between. CDR3 coding DNA: TGTGCCAGCAGCTTGGGGGGACGAGGAGAAGATACGCAGTATTTT. Its protein product is CASSLGGRGEDTQYF.

The chain employs TRBV9 and TRBJ2-1, with 9 bases aligning to TRBD1. Per germline, CDR1 SGDLS and CDR2 YYNGEE. The CDR3 consists of 16 residues. The J segment lost 6 bases and the V segment lost 3 bases, leaving 10 bases of the junction unmatched. The CDR3 reads CASSERGQGGLNEQFF. Here the CDR3 DNA reads TGTGCCAGCAGCGAAAGGGGACAGGGAGGTCTCAATGAGCAGTTCTTC.

DNA for the CDR3: TGTGCCAGCAGCGATGGGGGGTGGGGCTTGGGCACTGAAGCTTTCTTT. Translation gives CASSDGGWGLGTEAFF. The chain links TRBV14 to TRBJ1-1; tentatively, D is TRBD1 (5 bases). Germline CDR1 SGHDN, CDR2 FVKESK. The CDR3 contains 16 residues. Trimming pared 5 bases from V and 4 bases from J, leaving 20 bases between.

This clone was observed a few times. The V gene is TRBV7-9, the J gene TRBJ2-1; D could derive from TRBD1 or TRBD2 (5 bases each). V was trimmed by 5 bases and J by 7 bases, leaving 9 bases between them. Germline CDR1 reads SEHNR; CDR2 reads FQNEAQ (reference sequence). The CDR3 is 12 residues long. CDR3 in DNA: TGTGCCAGCAGCACTAGACAGAATGAGCAGTTCTTC. The encoded protein is CASSTRQNEQFF. The variable domain in full, completed from reference TRBV7-9 and TRBJ2-1, reads DTGVSQNPRHKITKRGQNVTFRCDPISEHNRLYWYRQTLGQGPEFLTYFQNEAQLEKSRLLSDRFSAERPKGSFSTLEIQRTEQGDSAMYLCASSTRQNEQFFGPGTRLTVL.

Turning to this clone: One end of the junction is discordant with germline, which a read error may explain. V gene TRBV7-7 combines with J gene TRBJ2-7; D may be TRBD2 (6 bases). The CDR3 is 14 residues long. Germline V gives CDR1 SSHAT, CDR2 FNYEAQ (reference sequence). CDR3 DNA sequence: TGTGCTAGCAGCTTAGACGGGAGCTCCTACGAGCAGTACTTC. It specifies CASSLDGSSYEQYF.

CDR3 bases: TGTGCCATCAGGAGGGACAGTTATGTAGACGAGCAGTACTTC. Its translation is CAIRRDSYVDEQYF. The chain couples TRBV10-3 to TRBJ2-7; 7 bases line up with TRBD1. The CDR3 loop spans 14 amino acids. Trimming took 6 bases from V and 5 from J; bases not matched to a gene: 10. Germline lookup yields CDR1 ENHRY and CDR2 SYGVKD.

V usage is TRBV15 and J usage is TRBJ2-5; D not resolved. The V and J ends lost 2 bases and 5 bases respectively, with 9 bases between them. CDR3 length: 13 amino acids. Germline CDR1 and CDR2: LNHNV and YYDKDF (reference sequence). This chain's CDR3 is CATSRSVGETQYF. The CDR3 DNA reads as TGTGCCACCAGCAGAAGTGTAGGGGAGACCCAGTACTTC.

The genes are TRBV7-9 and TRBJ2-7, with D maybe TRBD2 (6 bases). The CDR3 covers 13 residues. Germline V CDR1 and CDR2: SEHNR, FQNEAQ (reference sequence). Trimming shortened V by 3 bases and J by 5 bases, and 11 bases separated the two germline ends. CDR3 protein: CASSLGGIHEQYF. The CDR3 region has the DNA TGTGCCAGCAGCTTGGGGGGTATCCACGAGCAGTACTTC. Together with reference TRBV7-9 and TRBJ2-7, the CDR3 gives the full variable domain: DTGVSQNPRHKITKRGQNVTFRCDPISEHNRLYWYRQTLGQGPEFLTYFQNEAQLEKSRLLSDRFSAERPKGSFSTLEIQRTEQGDSAMYLCASSLGGIHEQYFGPGTRLTVT.